This record covers a single T cell receptor (beta chain). With 2 bases removed from V and 6 bases from J, the gap between germline ends came to 8 bases. The CDR3 is 13 amino acids. This record belongs to a study of blood T cells in healthy people across ages. A second PCR of about 7 to 12 cycles used a sample-barcoded 5' primer and a J-beta primer mix. TCRdb reprocessed the 5' RACE reads via MiXCR and lists one record per CDR3 protein. The table lists 550,000 to 600,000 distinct CDR3 sequences, approximately 30% of them singletons. Total RNA, at least 5.5 micrograms per sample, came from PBMCs. The specimen was blood. This chain uses TRBV12-3 or TRBV12-4 with TRBJ2-4, with D perhaps matching TRBD2 (5 bases). The receptor's source is a woman aged 65 to 85 in good health. CDR3 region: CASSLSEGNIQYF. CDR3 in DNA: TGTGCCAGCAGTTTAAGTGAGGGAAACATTCAGTACTTC.